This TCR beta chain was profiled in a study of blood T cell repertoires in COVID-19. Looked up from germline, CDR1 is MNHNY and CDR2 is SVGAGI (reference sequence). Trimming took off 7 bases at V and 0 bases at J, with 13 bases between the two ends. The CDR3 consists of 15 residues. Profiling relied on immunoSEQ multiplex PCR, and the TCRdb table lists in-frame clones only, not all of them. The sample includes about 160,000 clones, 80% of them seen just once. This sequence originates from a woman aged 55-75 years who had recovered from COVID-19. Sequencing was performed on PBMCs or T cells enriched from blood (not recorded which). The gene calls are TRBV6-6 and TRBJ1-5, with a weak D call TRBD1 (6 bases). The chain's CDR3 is CASKKDSNSNQPQHF. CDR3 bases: TGTGCCAGCAAAAAGGACAGTAATAGCAATCAGCCCCAGCATTTT.